The TCR beta chain under discussion was sequenced for a study of cytomegalovirus exposure and HLA in healthy donors. The CDR3 runs 11 residues. CDR1 is MDHEN and CDR2 is SYDVKM in the germline V gene. 60 Vbeta and 13 Jbeta primers were used in PCR. Profiling relied on immunoSEQ multiplex PCR, and the TCRdb table lists in-frame clones only, not all of them. The data contain 90,000 to 100,000 clones, approximately 64% of them singletons. Regarding this clone: The junction and the germline gene differ at one end; a read error may be behind it.

The V gene is TRBV28, the J gene TRBJ1-1; 9 bases line up with TRBD1. Sequenced: PBMCs. The clonotype comes from a boy aged 5-17 years in good health and CMV-seropositive. The CDR3 sequence: CASMRTGQGIF. The CDR3 DNA reads as TGTGCCAGCATGCGTACGGGACAGGGTATCTTT.